The rows below give T cell receptor beta chains drawn from one sample of a study of human CD8 memory T cell subsets. TCRdb re-called the 5' RACE reads and shows each CDR3 protein once, DNA omitted. With thousands of distinct CDR3 sequences in the sample, the ten largest clones hold about 33%. Sequencing was performed on CD8+ effector memory T cells (TEM) sorted from PBMCs. The receptors originated from a human donor in good health. Each CDR3 is given with its conserved first and last residue. Not all rows give a size; the values are once, few, many and, for expanded clones, a class.

clone_size	j_call	v_call	cdr3_aa
.	TRBJ2-1	TRBV3-1	CASSQEYSRVVAGGQNEQFF
.	TRBJ2-7	TRBV5-1	CASSSTTPAVNEQYF
medium-sized	TRBJ2-7	TRBV20-1	CSAGEQSYEQYF
.	TRBJ2-5	TRBV4-1	CASSSGLLEETQYF
.	TRBJ2-3	TRBV27	CASSSTAPDTQYF
.	TRBJ2-7	TRBV7-6	CASSSGNYEQYF
.	TRBJ2-5	TRBV7-6	CASSRRDRVGETQYF
.	TRBJ2-1	TRBV6-2/TRBV6-3	CASSSGTRGNEQFF
medium-sized	TRBJ2-3	TRBV5-1	CASSLERSTDTQYF
.	TRBJ2-3	TRBV7-9	CASGTSGRSDTQYF
.	TRBJ2-3	TRBV20-1	CSARAPAGRFTDTQYF
.	TRBJ1-1	TRBV28	CASRVGWMNTEAFF
.	TRBJ2-5	TRBV28	CASSFSRREHETQYF
.	TRBJ2-3	TRBV7-8	CASSFRLARTDTQYF
large	TRBJ2-2	TRBV10-2	CASRVGVGELFF
medium-sized	TRBJ2-7	TRBV12-3/TRBV12-4	CASSFYGTSVSEQYF
.	TRBJ1-1	TRBV7-9	CASSSAVGRNTEAFF
medium-sized	TRBJ2-7	TRBV6-2/TRBV6-3	CASSESGDPPYEQYF
.	TRBJ2-1	TRBV15	CATRKLDHSSGEQFF
medium-sized	TRBJ1-5	TRBV21-1	CASSKVYGQGAGQPQHF
.	TRBJ2-2	TRBV29-1	CSARTANTGELFF
.	TRBJ2-2	TRBV7-6	CASSYSAGEGIGELFF
.	TRBJ1-2	TRBV3-1	CASSQDSGRANYGYTF
medium-sized	TRBJ2-2	TRBV7-9	CATCDRANTGELFF
.	TRBJ2-7	TRBV28	CASSPEGALSSYEQYF
.	TRBJ1-2	TRBV20-1	CSARDLKDNYGYTF
.	TRBJ2-4	TRBV14	CASSQAQGWTKNIQYF
.	TRBJ1-2	TRBV11-2	CASSSQGSYYGYTF
.	TRBJ1-2	TRBV7-9	CASSRGGADYGYTF
.	TRBJ2-5	TRBV5-1	CASSFSETQYF
.	TRBJ1-5	TRBV20-1	CSARLPEGNQPQHF
.	TRBJ1-2	TRBV20-1	CSARTGADGYTF